The 5 T cell receptor beta chains given below trace back to one sample, sequenced in a study of T cell responses to AZD1222 COVID-19 vaccine. This table comes from immunoSEQ multiplex PCR, and its TCRdb copy is limited to in-frame clones, with some not included. This repertoire shows roughly 150,000 clones, about 89% found once; its top ten account for 8% to 10%. Material: peripheral blood, obtained 28 days after the second AZD1222 dose. All receptors derive from an adult who received the AZD1222 COVID-19 vaccine.

The chain is built from TRBV5-8 and TRBJ2-1, with TRBD2 matching 10 bases. V shed 2 bases and J 3 bases; nucleotides not matched to a gene: 2. The length of the CDR3 is 15 residues. CDR1 SGHTS and CDR2 YDEGEE come from the germline V gene. As DNA, the CDR3 is TGTGCCAGCAGCTTCCTAGCGGGAGTCTACAATGAGCAGTTCTTC. Translation gives CASSFLAGVYNEQFF.

The chain recombines TRBV19 with TRBJ1-4; TRBD1 matches at 9 bases. Losses at the gene ends were 4 bases for V and 11 bases for J; bases not matched to a gene: 8. The germline CDR1 and CDR2 sequences are LNHDA and SQIVND (reference sequence). This CDR3 has 14 amino acids. CDR3 residues: CASSTPGQGLKLFF. The CDR3 DNA reads TGTGCCAGTAGTACCCCAGGACAGGGGTTGAAACTGTTTTTT.

This chain joins TRBV24-1 and TRBJ2-3; 9 bases fit TRBD1. The CDR3 is 16 residues long. Trimming took 5 bases from V and 6 from J; bases not matched to a gene: 11. Germline V CDR1 and CDR2: KGHDR, SFDVKD. CDR3 bases: TGTGCCACCAGTGCAAACAGGGGGCGTTTGGGGGATACGCAGTATTTT. Translated: CATSANRGRLGDTQYF.

The chain combines TRBV7-2 with TRBJ2-7; D uncertain. This CDR3 region has 15 residues. Germline V gene lookup returns CDR1 SGHTA and CDR2 FQGNSA. V lost 1 base to trimming and J lost 7 bases, with 17 bases between them. The CDR3 nucleotides are TGTGCCAGCAGCTTAGAAGGGTACGTGGGTGAGGAGCAGTACTTC. This gives the protein CASSLEGYVGEEQYF.

V usage is TRBV18 and J usage is TRBJ1-2; TRBD1 matches at 9 bases. The junction had 2 bases not matched to a gene; V was cut back by 3 bases and J by 0 bases. Germline V gives CDR1 KGHSH, CDR2 LQKENI. There are 15 residues in the CDR3. CDR3 sequence (DNA): TGTGCCAGCTCACCCGGACAGGGGACTAACTATGGCTACACCTTC. This sequence encodes CASSPGQGTNYGYTF.